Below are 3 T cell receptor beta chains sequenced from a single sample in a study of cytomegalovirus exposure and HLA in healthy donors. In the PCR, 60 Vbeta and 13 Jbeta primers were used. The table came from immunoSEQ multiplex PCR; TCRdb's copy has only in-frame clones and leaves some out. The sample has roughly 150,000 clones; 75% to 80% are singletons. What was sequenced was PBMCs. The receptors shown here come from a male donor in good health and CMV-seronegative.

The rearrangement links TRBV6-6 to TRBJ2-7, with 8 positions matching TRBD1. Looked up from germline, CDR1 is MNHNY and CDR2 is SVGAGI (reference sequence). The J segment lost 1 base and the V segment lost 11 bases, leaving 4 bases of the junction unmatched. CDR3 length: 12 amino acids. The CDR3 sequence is CASRQGSYEQYF. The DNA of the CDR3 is TGTGCCTCCCGACAGGGGTCCTACGAGCAGTACTTC.

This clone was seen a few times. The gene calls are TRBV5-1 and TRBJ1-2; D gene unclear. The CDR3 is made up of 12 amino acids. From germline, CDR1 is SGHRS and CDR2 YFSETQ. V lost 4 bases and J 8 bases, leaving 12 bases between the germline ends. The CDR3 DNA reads TGCGCCAGCAGCGCGGGGTTCTGGGGCTACACCTTC. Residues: CASSAGFWGYTF.

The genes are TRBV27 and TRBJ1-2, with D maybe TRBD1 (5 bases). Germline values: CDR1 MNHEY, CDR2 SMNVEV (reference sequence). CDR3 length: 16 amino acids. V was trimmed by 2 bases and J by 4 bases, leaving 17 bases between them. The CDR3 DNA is TGTGCCAGCAGTTTAACGCGGGACCGACCCTCCTATGGCTACACCTTC. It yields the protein CASSLTRDRPSYGYTF.